A selection of T cell receptor beta chains follows, all from one sample in a study of cytomegalovirus exposure and HLA in healthy donors. This table comes from immunoSEQ multiplex PCR, and its TCRdb copy is limited to in-frame clones, with some not included. The repertoire holds 160,000 or so clones, with 88% as singletons. Sample: PBMCs. The source of these receptors is a man younger than 30 in good health and CMV-seronegative. The conserved cysteine and the conserved F or W are not part of the CDR3 here.

J gene: TRBJ1-1
V gene: TRBV27
CDR3 protein: ASSRQGNEAF

J gene: TRBJ1-6
V gene: TRBV5-4
CDR3 protein: ASSLPGQRNSPLH

J gene: TRBJ1-3
V gene: TRBV7-9
CDR3 protein: ASSPDEGPLAGNTIY

J gene: TRBJ2-5
V gene: TRBV28
CDR3 protein: ASSLWSRTGEETQY

J gene: TRBJ2-1
V gene: TRBV4-1
CDR3 protein: ASSQVPGGEQF

J gene: TRBJ2-1
V gene: TRBV28
CDR3 protein: ASSLSRGQF

J gene: TRBJ2-7
V gene: TRBV10-1
CDR3 protein: ASSESGTGTYEQY

J gene: TRBJ2-7
V gene: TRBV18
CDR3 protein: ASSPRGMAGVYEQY

J gene: TRBJ2-3
V gene: TRBV4-3
CDR3 protein: ASSQMGQSTDTQY

J gene: TRBJ2-1
V gene: TRBV11-2
CDR3 protein: ASSLVGGQNEQF

J gene: TRBJ2-5
V gene: TRBV28
CDR3 protein: ASSKGVQETQY

J gene: TRBJ1-1
V gene: TRBV27
CDR3 protein: ASANDRLFTEAF

J gene: TRBJ2-7
V gene: TRBV7-2
CDR3 protein: ASSSHGDSGSAYEQY

J gene: TRBJ1-2
V gene: TRBV5-1
CDR3 protein: ASQGTGENYGYT

J gene: TRBJ1-6
V gene: TRBV6-6
CDR3 protein: ASRTTTTGNSPLH

J gene: TRBJ2-3
V gene: TRBV6-5
CDR3 protein: ASSNGFDTTDTQY

J gene: TRBJ1-2
V gene: TRBV18
CDR3 protein: ASSPPSLVFT

J gene: TRBJ2-7
V gene: TRBV7-9
CDR3 protein: ASSPPRASGKGEQY

J gene: TRBJ2-3
V gene: TRBV5-1
CDR3 protein: ASSLAAVLTGLNTDTQY

J gene: TRBJ1-5
V gene: TRBV19
CDR3 protein: ASSMTGGLHQPQH

J gene: TRBJ1-4
V gene: TRBV18
CDR3 protein: ASSLQGANEKLF

J gene: TRBJ1-1
V gene: TRBV27
CDR3 protein: ASSLSRGMNTEAF

J gene: TRBJ1-5
V gene: TRBV6-1
CDR3 protein: ASSETGNQPQH

J gene: TRBJ2-2
V gene: TRBV18
CDR3 protein: ASSPTTSGENGELF

J gene: TRBJ1-1
V gene: TRBV12-5
CDR3 protein: ASGLALQGADTEAF

J gene: TRBJ2-7
V gene: TRBV2
CDR3 protein: ASSEWRFGRGQQY

J gene: TRBJ2-7
V gene: TRBV28
CDR3 protein: ASSLMPYEQY

J gene: TRBJ1-6
V gene: TRBV27
CDR3 protein: ASSRRDSHSPLH

J gene: TRBJ1-1
V gene: TRBV5-5
CDR3 protein: ASSLTGDSDAF

J gene: TRBJ1-4
V gene: TRBV4-1
CDR3 protein: ASSGEDATNEKLF

J gene: TRBJ1-1
V gene: TRBV13
CDR3 protein: ASSLSGGTEAF

J gene: TRBJ1-1
V gene: TRBV10-3
CDR3 protein: AISETLNTEAF

J gene: TRBJ2-3
V gene: TRBV6-4
CDR3 protein: ASSTGVTTDTQY

J gene: TRBJ2-1
V gene: TRBV5-4
CDR3 protein: ASSREGSYNEQF

J gene: TRBJ2-1
V gene: TRBV5-1
CDR3 protein: ASSLDIYEQF

J gene: TRBJ2-7
V gene: TRBV9
CDR3 protein: ASSVSDERGYEQY

J gene: TRBJ1-1
V gene: TRBV5-4
CDR3 protein: ASSPPGTGVTNTEAF

J gene: TRBJ2-7
V gene: TRBV15
CDR3 protein: ATSRVGTSGTYEQY

J gene: TRBJ2-1
V gene: TRBV10-1
CDR3 protein: ASSSDRINNEQF

J gene: TRBJ1-2
V gene: TRBV11-2
CDR3 protein: ASSPTGIIYGYT

J gene: TRBJ1-1
V gene: TRBV29-1
CDR3 protein: SVEVSGGTEAF

J gene: TRBJ2-7
V gene: TRBV7-8
CDR3 protein: ASSRGRVTYEQY

J gene: TRBJ2-3
V gene: TRBV5-1
CDR3 protein: ASSPVGGSFSDTQY

J gene: TRBJ1-2
V gene: TRBV19
CDR3 protein: ASSIGQVYGYT

J gene: TRBJ1-5
V gene: TRBV5-8
CDR3 protein: ASSSRGGRQPQH

J gene: TRBJ2-7
V gene: TRBV10-3
CDR3 protein: AISESRAASYEQY

J gene: TRBJ2-7
V gene: TRBV19
CDR3 protein: ASSRGQGIYEQY

J gene: TRBJ2-7
V gene: TRBV19
CDR3 protein: ASSIYEEQY

J gene: TRBJ2-2
V gene: TRBV5-6
CDR3 protein: ASSLGQGHGELF

J gene: TRBJ2-1
V gene: TRBV6-1
CDR3 protein: ASSEGPGQGHEQF

J gene: TRBJ1-2
V gene: TRBV29-1
CDR3 protein: SVEYRQGYGYT